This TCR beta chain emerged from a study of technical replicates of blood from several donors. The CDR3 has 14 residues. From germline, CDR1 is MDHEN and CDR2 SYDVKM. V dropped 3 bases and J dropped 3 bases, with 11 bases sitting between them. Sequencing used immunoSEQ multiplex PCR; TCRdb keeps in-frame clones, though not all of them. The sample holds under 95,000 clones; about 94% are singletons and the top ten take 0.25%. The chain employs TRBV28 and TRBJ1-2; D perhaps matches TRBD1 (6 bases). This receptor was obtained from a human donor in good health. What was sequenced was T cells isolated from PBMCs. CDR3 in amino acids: CASSLGGADYGYTF. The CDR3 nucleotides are TGTGCCAGCAGTTTGGGGGGGGCGGACTATGGCTACACCTTC.